The clone carrying this TCR beta chain has a count of ten or more. With V trimmed by 4 bases and J by 4 bases, 11 bases remained unmatched. The CDR3 has 16 amino acids. Germline V gene sequence: CDR1 SGHRS, CDR2 YFSETQ. The source of the sample is a study of blood T cells in healthy people across ages. Primed by a sample-barcoded 5' primer and a J-beta primer mix, a second PCR proceeded for 7 to 11 cycles. A single record per CDR3 protein comes from TCRdb applying MiXCR to the 5' RACE reads. The sample holds 720,000 or so distinct CDR3 sequences; 40% to 50% are singletons and the top ten take about 30%.

Sequencing input: blood. The V call is TRBV5-1, the J call TRBJ2-3; 8 bases map to TRBD2. The TCR originated in an elderly man in good health. The CDR3 spells CASSPPTGGPADTQYF. CDR3 nucleotides: TGCGCCAGCAGCCCTCCGACGGGAGGGCCGGCAGATACGCAGTATTTT.